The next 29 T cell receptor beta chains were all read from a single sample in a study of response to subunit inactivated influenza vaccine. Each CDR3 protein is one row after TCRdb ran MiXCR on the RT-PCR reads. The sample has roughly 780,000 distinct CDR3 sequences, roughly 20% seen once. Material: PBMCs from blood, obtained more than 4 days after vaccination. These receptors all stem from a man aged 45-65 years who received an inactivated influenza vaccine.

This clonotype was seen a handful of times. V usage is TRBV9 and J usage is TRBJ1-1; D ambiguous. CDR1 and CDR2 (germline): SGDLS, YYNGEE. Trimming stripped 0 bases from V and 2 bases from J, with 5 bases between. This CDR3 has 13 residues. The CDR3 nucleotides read TGTGCCAGCAGCGTAGCCCTAAACACTGAAGCTTTCTTT. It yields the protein CASSVALNTEAFF. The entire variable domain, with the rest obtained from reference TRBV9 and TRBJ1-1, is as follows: DSGVTQTPKHLITATGQRVTLRCSPRSGDLSVYWYQQSLDQGLQFLIQYYNGEERAKGNILERFSAQQFPDLHSELNLSSLELGDSALYFCASSVALNTEAFFGQGTRLTVV.

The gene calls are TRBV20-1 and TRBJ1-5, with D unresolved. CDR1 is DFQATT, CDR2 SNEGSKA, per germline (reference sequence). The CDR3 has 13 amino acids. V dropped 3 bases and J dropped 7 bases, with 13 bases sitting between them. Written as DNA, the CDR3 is TGCAGTGCTAGGTATGGAGTGAACCAGCCCCAGCATTTT. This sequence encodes CSARYGVNQPQHF.

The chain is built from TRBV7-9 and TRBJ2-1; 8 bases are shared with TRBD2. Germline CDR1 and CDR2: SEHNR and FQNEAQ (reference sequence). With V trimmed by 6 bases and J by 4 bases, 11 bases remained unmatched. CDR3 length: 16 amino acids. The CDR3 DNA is TGTGCCAGCAGGGGTGCGGGAGGCCTTTTATACAATGAGCAGTTCTTC. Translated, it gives CASRGAGGLLYNEQFF. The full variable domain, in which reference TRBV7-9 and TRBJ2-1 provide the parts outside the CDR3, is DTGVSQNPRHKITKRGQNVTFRCDPISEHNRLYWYRQTLGQGPEFLTYFQNEAQLEKSRLLSDRFSAERPKGSFSTLEIQRTEQGDSAMYLCASRGAGGLLYNEQFFGPGTRLTVL.

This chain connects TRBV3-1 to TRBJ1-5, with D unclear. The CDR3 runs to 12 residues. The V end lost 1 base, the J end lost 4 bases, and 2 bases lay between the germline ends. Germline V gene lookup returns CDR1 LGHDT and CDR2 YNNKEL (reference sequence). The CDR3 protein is CASSQANQPQHF. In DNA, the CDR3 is TGTGCCAGCAGCCAAGCGAATCAGCCCCAGCATTTT.

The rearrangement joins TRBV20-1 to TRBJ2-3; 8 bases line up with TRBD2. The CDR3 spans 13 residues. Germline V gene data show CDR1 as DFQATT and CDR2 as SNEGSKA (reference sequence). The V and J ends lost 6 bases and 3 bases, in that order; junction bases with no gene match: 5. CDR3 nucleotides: TGCAGTGCCGGCGGGGGGACTACAGATACGCAGTATTTT. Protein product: CSAGGGTTDTQYF.

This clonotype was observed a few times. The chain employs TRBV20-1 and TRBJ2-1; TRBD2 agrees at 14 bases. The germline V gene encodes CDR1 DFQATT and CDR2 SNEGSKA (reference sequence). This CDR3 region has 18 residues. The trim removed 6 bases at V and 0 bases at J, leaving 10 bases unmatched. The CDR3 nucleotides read TGCAGTGCCTCGGGACTAGCGGGAGTCGAAGGCTCCTACAATGAGCAGTTCTTC. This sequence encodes CSASGLAGVEGSYNEQFF.

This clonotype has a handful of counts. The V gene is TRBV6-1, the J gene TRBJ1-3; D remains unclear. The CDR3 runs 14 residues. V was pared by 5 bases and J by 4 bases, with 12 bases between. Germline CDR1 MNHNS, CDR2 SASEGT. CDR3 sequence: CASSPTDRGNTIYF. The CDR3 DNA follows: TGTGCCAGCAGTCCTACGGACCGGGGAAACACCATATATTTT.

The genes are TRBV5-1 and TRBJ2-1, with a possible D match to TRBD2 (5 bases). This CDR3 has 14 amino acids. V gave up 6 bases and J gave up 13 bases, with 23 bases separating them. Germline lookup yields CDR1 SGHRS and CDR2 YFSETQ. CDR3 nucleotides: TGCGCCAGCACCACTGGCGCCGCCCGGGATCTACAGTTCTTC. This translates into CASTTGAARDLQFF.

The CDR3 loop is CASTPTDMNTEAFF. Here the CDR3 DNA reads TGCGCCAGCACTCCGACAGACATGAACACTGAAGCTTTCTTT. The chain carries TRBV5-1 and TRBJ1-1; the D gene is possibly TRBD1 (5 bases). CDR3 length: 14 residues. Germline V gene sequence: CDR1 SGHRS, CDR2 YFSETQ. V shed 6 bases and J shed 0 bases, with 12 bases lying between them. The whole variable domain, filled in from reference TRBV5-1 and TRBJ1-1, reads KAGVTQTPRYLIKTRGQQVTLSCSPISGHRSVSWYQQTPGQGLQFLFEYFSETQRNKGNFPGRFSGRQFSNSRSEMNVSTLELGDSALYLCASTPTDMNTEAFFGQGTRLTVV.

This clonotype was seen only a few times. CDR3 DNA sequence: TGCAGTGCTAGGACAGTCGGTAACACCGGGGAGCTGTTTTTT. This sequence encodes CSARTVGNTGELFF. This chain connects TRBV20-1 to TRBJ2-2; D is perhaps TRBD1 (5 bases). Trimming removed 3 bases at V and 2 bases at J, with 10 bases between. This CDR3 region has 14 residues. Germline CDR1 reads DFQATT; CDR2 reads SNEGSKA (reference sequence).

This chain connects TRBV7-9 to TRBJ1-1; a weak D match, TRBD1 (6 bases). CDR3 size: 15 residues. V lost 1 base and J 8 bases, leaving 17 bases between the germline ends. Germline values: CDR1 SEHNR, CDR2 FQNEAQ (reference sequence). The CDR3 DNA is TGTGCCAGCAGCTTAGAGGGGGGTAGACAGGAGGAAGCTTTCTTT. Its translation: CASSLEGGRQEEAFF.

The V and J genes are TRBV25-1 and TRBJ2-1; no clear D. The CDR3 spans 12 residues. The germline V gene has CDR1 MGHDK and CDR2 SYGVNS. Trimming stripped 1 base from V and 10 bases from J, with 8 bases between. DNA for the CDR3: TGTGCCAGCAGTGAATGGGTGGGAGAGCAGTTCTTC. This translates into CASSEWVGEQFF.

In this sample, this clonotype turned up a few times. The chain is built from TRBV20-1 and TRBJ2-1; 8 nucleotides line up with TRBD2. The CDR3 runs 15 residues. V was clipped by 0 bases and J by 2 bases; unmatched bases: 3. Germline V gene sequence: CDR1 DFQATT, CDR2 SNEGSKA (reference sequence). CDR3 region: CSARDRGGTYNEQFF. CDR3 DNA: TGCAGTGCTAGAGATCGGGGGGGAACCTACAATGAGCAGTTCTTC.

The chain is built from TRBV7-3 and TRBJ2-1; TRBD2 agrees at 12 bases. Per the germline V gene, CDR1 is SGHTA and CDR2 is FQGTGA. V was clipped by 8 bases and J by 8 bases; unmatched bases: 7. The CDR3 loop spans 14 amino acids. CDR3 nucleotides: TGTGCCAGCGGGCTAGCGGGAGGGCCTGATGAGCAGTTCTTC. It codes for CASGLAGGPDEQFF.

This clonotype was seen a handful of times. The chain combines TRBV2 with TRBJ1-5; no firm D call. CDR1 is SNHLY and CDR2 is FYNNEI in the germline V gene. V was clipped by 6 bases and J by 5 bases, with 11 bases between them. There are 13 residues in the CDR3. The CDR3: CASRFYGDQPQHF. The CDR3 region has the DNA TGTGCCAGCAGATTCTATGGGGATCAGCCCCAGCATTTT.

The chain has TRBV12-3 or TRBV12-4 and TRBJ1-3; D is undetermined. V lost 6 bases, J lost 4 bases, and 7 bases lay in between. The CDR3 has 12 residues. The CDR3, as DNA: TGTGCCAGCAGGGAGACCGGAAACACCATATATTTT. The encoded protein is CASRETGNTIYF.

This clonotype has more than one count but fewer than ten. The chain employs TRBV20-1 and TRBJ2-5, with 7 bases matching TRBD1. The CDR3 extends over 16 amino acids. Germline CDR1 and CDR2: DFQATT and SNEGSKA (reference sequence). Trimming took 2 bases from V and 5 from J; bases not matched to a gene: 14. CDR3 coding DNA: TGCAGTGCTAGACATAGGGACAGTACTAAAGGGGAGACCCAGTACTTC. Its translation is CSARHRDSTKGETQYF.

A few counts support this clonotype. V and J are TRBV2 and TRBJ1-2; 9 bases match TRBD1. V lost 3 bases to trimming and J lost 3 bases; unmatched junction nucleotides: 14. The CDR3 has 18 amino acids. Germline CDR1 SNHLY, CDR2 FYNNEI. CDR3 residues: CASSERTGAPSVDYGYTF. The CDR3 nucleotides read TGTGCCAGCAGTGAGAGGACAGGGGCGCCATCCGTGGACTATGGCTACACCTTC.

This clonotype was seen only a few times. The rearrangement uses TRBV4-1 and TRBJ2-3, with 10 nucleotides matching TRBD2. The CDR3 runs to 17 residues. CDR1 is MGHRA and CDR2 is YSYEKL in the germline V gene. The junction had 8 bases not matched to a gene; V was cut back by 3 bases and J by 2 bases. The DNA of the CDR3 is TGCGCCAGCAGCCAGGCCCTGAGCGGGGGGGCCACAGATACGCAGTATTTT. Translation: CASSQALSGGATDTQYF.

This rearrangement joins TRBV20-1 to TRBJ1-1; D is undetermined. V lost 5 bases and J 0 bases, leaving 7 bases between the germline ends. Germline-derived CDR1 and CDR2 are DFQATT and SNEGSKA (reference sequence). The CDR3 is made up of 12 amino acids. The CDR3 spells CSASSLNTEAFF. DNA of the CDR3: TGCAGTGCTTCCAGCCTGAACACTGAAGCTTTCTTT.

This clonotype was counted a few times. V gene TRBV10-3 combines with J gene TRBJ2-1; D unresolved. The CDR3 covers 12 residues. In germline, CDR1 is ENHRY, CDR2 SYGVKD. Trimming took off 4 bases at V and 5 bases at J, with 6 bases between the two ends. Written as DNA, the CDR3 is TGTGCCATCAGTGGGACGGACAATGAGCAGTTCTTC. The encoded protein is CAISGTDNEQFF.

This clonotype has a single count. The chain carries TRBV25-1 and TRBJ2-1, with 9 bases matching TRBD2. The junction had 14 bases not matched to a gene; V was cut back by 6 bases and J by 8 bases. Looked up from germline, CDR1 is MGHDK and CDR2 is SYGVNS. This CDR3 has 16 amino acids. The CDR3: CASSPIGLAGTYEQFF. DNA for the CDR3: TGTGCCAGCAGCCCCATCGGTCTAGCGGGGACCTATGAGCAGTTCTTC.

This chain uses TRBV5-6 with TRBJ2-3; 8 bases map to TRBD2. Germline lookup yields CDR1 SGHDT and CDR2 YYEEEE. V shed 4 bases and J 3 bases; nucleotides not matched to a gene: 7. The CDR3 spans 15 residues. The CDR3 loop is CASSLPTSETDTQYF. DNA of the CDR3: TGTGCCAGCAGCCTCCCGACTAGCGAGACAGATACGCAGTATTTT.

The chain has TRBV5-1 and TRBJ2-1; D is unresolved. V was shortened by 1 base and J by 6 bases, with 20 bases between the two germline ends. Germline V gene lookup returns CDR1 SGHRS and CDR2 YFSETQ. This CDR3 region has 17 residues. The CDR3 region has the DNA TGCGCCAGCAGCTTGTCCTTGGCCGCCGGGTACTCCAATGAGCAGTTCTTC. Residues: CASSLSLAAGYSNEQFF.

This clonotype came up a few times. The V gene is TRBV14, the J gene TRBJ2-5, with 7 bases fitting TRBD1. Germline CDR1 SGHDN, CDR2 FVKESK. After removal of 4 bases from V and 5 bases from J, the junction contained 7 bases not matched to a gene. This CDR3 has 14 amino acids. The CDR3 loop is CASSLRTGRETQYF. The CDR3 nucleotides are TGTGCCAGCAGCCTCCGGACAGGCCGGGAGACCCAGTACTTC.

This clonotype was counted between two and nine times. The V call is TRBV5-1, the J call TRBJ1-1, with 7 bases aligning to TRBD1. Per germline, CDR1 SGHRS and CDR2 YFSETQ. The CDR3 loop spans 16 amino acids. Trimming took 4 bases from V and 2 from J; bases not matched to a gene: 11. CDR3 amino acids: CASSAGTAKGNTEAFF. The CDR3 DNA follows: TGCGCCAGCAGCGCCGGGACAGCAAAGGGTAACACTGAAGCTTTCTTT.

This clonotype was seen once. In DNA form, the CDR3 reads TGTGCCACCAGCAGAGAGCGGGGGGGGAGCACAGATACGCAGTATTTT. Translated, it gives CATSRERGGSTDTQYF. V usage is TRBV15 and J usage is TRBJ2-3, with 9 positions matching TRBD2. Germline trimming cut 0 bases from V and 0 bases from J; bases unmatched to any gene: 1. Germline V gives CDR1 LNHNV, CDR2 YYDKDF (reference sequence). This CDR3 is built from 16 residues.

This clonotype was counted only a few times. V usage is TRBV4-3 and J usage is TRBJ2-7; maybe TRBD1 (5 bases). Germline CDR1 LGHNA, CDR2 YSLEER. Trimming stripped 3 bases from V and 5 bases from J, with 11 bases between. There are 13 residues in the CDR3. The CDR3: CASSHRKGDEQYF. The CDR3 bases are TGCGCCAGCAGCCATCGCAAAGGGGACGAGCAGTACTTC.

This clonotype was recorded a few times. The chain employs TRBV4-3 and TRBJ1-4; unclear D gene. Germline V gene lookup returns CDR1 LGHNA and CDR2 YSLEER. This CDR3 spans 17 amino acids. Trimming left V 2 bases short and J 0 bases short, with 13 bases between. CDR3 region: CASSQLIRDATNEKLFF. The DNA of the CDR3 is TGCGCCAGCAGCCAACTGATACGGGATGCAACTAATGAAAAACTGTTTTTT.